The 10 T cell receptor beta chains presented below share a single source sample, sequenced in a study of T cell responses to AZD1222 COVID-19 vaccine. The table came from immunoSEQ multiplex PCR; TCRdb's copy has only in-frame clones and leaves some out. The sample includes tens of thousands of clones, roughly 88% of them seen just once. The source was peripheral blood, collected on day 0 of AZD1222 vaccination. The receptors were gathered from an adult in good health.

This chain links TRBV5-1 with TRBJ1-2; D might be TRBD1 (5 bases). The V end lost 5 bases, the J end lost 7 bases, and 21 bases lay between the germline ends. Germline lookup yields CDR1 SGHRS and CDR2 YFSETQ. This CDR3 contains 15 residues. This CDR3 reads CASSTEGPGQIGYTF. Written as DNA, the CDR3 is TGCGCCAGCAGTACTGAGGGGCCCGGGCAGATTGGCTACACCTTC.

The chain carries TRBV6-5 and TRBJ1-5; D not resolved. Trimming removed 6 bases from V and 4 bases from J, with 10 bases in between. In germline, CDR1 is MNHEY, CDR2 SVGAGI. The CDR3 runs 13 residues. The CDR3 DNA follows: TGTGCCAGCAGGGGCCTGTCGAATCAGCCCCAGCATTTT. Protein product: CASRGLSNQPQHF.

This clone was seen only once. Without the conserved terminal phenylalanine or tryptophan, this CDR3 likely stems from a read error. The DNA is omitted, as the CDR3 cannot be located on it reliably, and the CDR3 follows TCRdb's listing. The rearrangement uses TRBV15 and TRBJ1-1; TRBD1, as called in the table, went unchecked against the DNA. The V gene's germline CDR1 is LNHNV and CDR2 YYDKDF (reference sequence). The CDR3 numbers 13 amino acids, ends counted. The CDR3 spells CATSRDLVDREFC.

The chain uses TRBV11-3 and TRBJ1-6, with D hard to call. Germline V CDR1 and CDR2: SGHNT, YENEEA. The CDR3 runs to 13 residues. Trimming stripped 0 bases from V and 10 bases from J, with 7 bases between. The CDR3 region has the DNA TGTGCCAGCAGCTTAGATTGGCGGTCACCCCTCCACTTT. This codes for CASSLDWRSPLHF. The full variable domain, its missing parts supplied by reference TRBV11-3 and TRBJ1-6, is EAGVVQSPRYKIIEKKQPVAFWCNPISGHNTLYWYLQNLGQGPELLIRYENEEAVDDSQLPKDRFSAERLKGVDSTLKIQPAELGDSAVYLCASSLDWRSPLHFGNGTRLTVT.

This clone has just a few counts. The rearrangement joins TRBV19 to TRBJ2-1; no firm D call. This CDR3 contains 16 residues. With 5 bases removed from V and 0 bases from J, the gap between germline ends came to 14 bases. CDR1 is LNHDA, CDR2 SQIVND, per germline (reference sequence). The DNA of the CDR3 is TGTGCCAGTAGTCCTCTCGGAGCGACCTCCTACAATGAGCAGTTCTTC. Its translation is CASSPLGATSYNEQFF.

This clone has a single count. The rearrangement links TRBV2 to TRBJ1-4; D perhaps matches TRBD1 (6 bases). This CDR3 spans 13 amino acids. The V and J ends lost 6 bases and 2 bases respectively, with 7 bases between them. Per germline, CDR1 SNHLY and CDR2 FYNNEI. CDR3 amino acids: CASRQGTNEKLFF. The CDR3 nucleotides read TGTGCCAGCAGGCAGGGGACTAATGAAAAACTGTTTTTT.

The rearrangement links TRBV27 to TRBJ2-5; 12 bases line up with TRBD1. The CDR3 length is 14 residues. The germline V gene encodes CDR1 MNHEY and CDR2 SMNVEV (reference sequence). Trimming removed 5 bases from V and 7 bases from J; junction bases left unmatched: 5. The CDR3, as DNA: TGTGCCAGCAGTCTGGGGACAGGGGGCGTGACCCAGTACTTC. Translated: CASSLGTGGVTQYF.

The CDR3 loop reads CASSSLGHLANTIYF. In nucleotides, the CDR3 is TGTGCCAGCAGTAGTTTGGGACACCTAGCAAACACCATATATTTT. This chain uses TRBV27 with TRBJ1-3; the D gene is possibly TRBD1 (6 bases). The CDR3 loop spans 15 amino acids. CDR1 MNHEY and CDR2 SMNVEV come from the germline V gene (reference sequence). The ends were cut back, 5 bases at V and 6 bases at J, with 17 bases in the middle.

The chain joins TRBV27 to TRBJ2-7; D may be TRBD1 (5 bases). CDR1 MNHEY and CDR2 SMNVEV come from the germline V gene (reference sequence). V was cut by 2 bases and J by 0 bases, with 8 bases left in between. The CDR3 sequence is 14 residues long. CDR3 DNA sequence: TGTGCCAGCAGTTTAAGACAGTCCTCCTACGAGCAGTACTTC. It codes for CASSLRQSSYEQYF.

This clone was detected only a few times. The CDR3 here is CASSVGVLDSPLHF. Written as DNA, the CDR3 is TGTGCCAGCAGCGTAGGGGTACTGGATTCACCCCTCCACTTT. This sequence joins TRBV9 and TRBJ1-6; D ambiguous. CDR3 length: 14 amino acids. Trimming pared 0 bases from V and 8 bases from J, leaving 9 bases between. Germline V lookup: CDR1 SGDLS, CDR2 YYNGEE.